What follows is one T cell receptor (beta chain) and its context. No antigen is known for it. V lost 1 base and J lost 2, with 15 bases in between. CDR1 GTSNPN and CDR2 SVGIG come from the germline V gene (reference sequence). The CDR3 extends over 15 amino acids. The entry originates in a study of shared clonotypes between healthy human individuals. About the research overall: For every donor, three CD4 naive, three CD4 memory, two CD8 naive and one CD8 memory plates were used.

Study results and caveats: Clonotypes not shared had lower generation probabilities than those common to all four donors.

The naive CD8 fraction comprised CD45RO-negative cells positively selected for CCR7 and excluded terminally differentiated effector memory CD45RA+ cells. The test was conducted at deep level. In the sorted-subset replicate PCRs, about 190 ng DNA, around 30,000 T cell genomes, was used. Using immunoSEQ multiplex PCR, the repertoire was profiled, and TCRdb retains in-frame clones only, with some absent. The sample records 2 million to 2.5 million clones, about 95% being singletons. The chain recombines TRBV30 with TRBJ2-7, with a tentative D call TRBD2 (7 bases). Sequencing was carried out using naive CD8+ T cells sorted from blood. This TCR derives from a man aged 18 to 29 in good health. CDR3 in amino acids: CAWSDSGEGAYEQYF. The CDR3 coding sequence is TGTGCCTGGAGTGACTCCGGGGAGGGGGCCTACGAGCAGTACTTC.